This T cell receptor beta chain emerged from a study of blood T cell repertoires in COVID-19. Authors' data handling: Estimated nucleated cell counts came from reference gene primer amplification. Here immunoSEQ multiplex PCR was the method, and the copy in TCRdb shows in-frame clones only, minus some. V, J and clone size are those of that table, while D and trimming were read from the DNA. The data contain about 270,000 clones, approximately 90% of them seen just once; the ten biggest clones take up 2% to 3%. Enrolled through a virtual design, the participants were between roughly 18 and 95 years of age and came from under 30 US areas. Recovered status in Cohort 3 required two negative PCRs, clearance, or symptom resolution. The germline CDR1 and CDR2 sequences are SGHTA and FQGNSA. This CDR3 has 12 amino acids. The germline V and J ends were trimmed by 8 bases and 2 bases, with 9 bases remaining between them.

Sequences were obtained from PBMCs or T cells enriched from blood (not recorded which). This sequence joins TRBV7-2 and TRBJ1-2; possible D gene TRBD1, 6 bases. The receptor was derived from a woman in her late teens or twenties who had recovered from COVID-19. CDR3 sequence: CASQGTNYGYTF. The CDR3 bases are TGTGCCAGCCAGGGGACCAACTATGGCTACACCTTC. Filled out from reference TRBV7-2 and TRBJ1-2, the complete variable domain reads GAGVSQSPSNKVTEKGKDVELRCDPISGHTALYWYRQSLGQGLEFLIYFQGNSAPDKSGLPSDRFSAERTGGSVSTLTIQRTQQEDSAVYLCASQGTNYGYTFGSGTRLTVV.